The source of this T cell receptor (beta chain) is a study of OX40 agonist ivuxolimab in advanced cancers. Looking at the study overall: Patients with hepatocellular carcinoma, melanoma, renal cell or head and neck cancer made up the dose-escalation patients.

No patient had autoimmune disease or received systemic immunosuppression. V gave up 6 bases and J gave up 4 bases; unmatched junction bases: 11. This CDR3 comprises 15 residues. Germline assignment: CDR1 MNHNS and CDR2 SASEGT. Libraries were prepared by immunoSEQ multiplex PCR; TCRdb keeps only in-frame clonotypes and omits some of them. The table includes about 98,000 clones, more than 85% detected once. This chain links TRBV6-1 with TRBJ1-2; 7 nucleotides align to TRBD1. The source is an adult with an advanced solid tumor such as melanoma, head and neck, liver or kidney cancer. Material: CD4+ or CD8+ T cells sorted from blood, obtained in a trial of the OX40 agonist ivuxolimab. The DNA for the CDR3 is TGTGCCAGCAGACAGACAGGGAATTTGATCTATGGCTACACCTTC. This codes for CASRQTGNLIYGYTF.